This T cell receptor beta chain was captured by sequencing in a study of cytomegalovirus exposure and HLA in healthy donors (dated by TCRdb to between 2016 and 2019). As for the study more broadly: An earlier analysis of 587 of the donors reported 276 Gb of sequence data and around 120 million unique TCR beta sequences obtained from some 170 million T cells. Among some 400 genotyped donors of the cohort, an average of around 250,000 unique TCR beta nucleotide sequences was sequenced per donor, of which approximately 19% were non-productive. Several DR-DQ haplotypes were handled as single units for association and clustering because linkage in the cohort was strong. The number of donors typed differed by locus, with 629-630 for A, B, C, DRB1 and DQB1, around 560 for DQA1, 600 to 610 for DPA1, and some 440 for DPB1. A later analysis re-examined previously published TCR beta repertoires from about 700 donors and added high-resolution HLA genotyping to investigate patterns of TCR occurrence. To predict cytomegalovirus infection status, the study combined high-throughput TCR immunosequencing, statistical association of individual TCRs with disease status, and machine learning. The genetic ancestry cluster associated with self-reported Caucasian donors included 80% to 90% of the roughly 390 genotyped donors. A later genetic analysis took genome-wide SNP genotypes for about 55% of the 666 donors and used that subset as a discovery cohort. Besides the first cohort of more than 650 subjects, a separate validation cohort made up of 95 to 150 different subjects was used. An earlier analysis of about 620 of the donors applied high-throughput TCR beta sequencing to assess whether each TCR beta V gene segment acted as functional or pseudogenic. In the later analysis, no new phenotypic data were used to find candidate immune exposures; instead, reliance was placed on TCR beta sequences and their occurrence across donors. Donor age, sex, ethnicity and CMV serostatus were compiled alongside the repertoire data. An early release covering roughly 640 HLA-typed donors comprised 300 to 350 gigabases of sequencing data and approximately 85 million unique TCR sequences. Every repertoire in the discovery cohort had been generated on one and the same sequencing platform. The study aimed to test whether cataloging public T cell receptors could reveal signatures of past pathogen exposure. Using immunosequencing, the study profiled T cell repertoires from fewer than 700 subjects and related those repertoires to cytomegalovirus serostatus. HLA typing covered class I and class II loci at four-digit resolution. Here is what the overall study found, with its caveats: Most CMV-associated TCR beta chains appeared to be HLA-restricted in a later analysis, and the HLA associations seemed to be driven largely by CMV exposure. It was suggested by the authors that the approach could potentially be generalized to other disease states and immunological phenotypes. In a later analysis, the rate of TCR association differed among HLA loci, with DRB1 alleles having the most associated TCRs and HLA-C alleles having the fewest. A cluster of highly shared sequence variants was judged likely to represent a technical artifact of the sequencing pipeline. The classifier was reported to diagnose cytomegalovirus status with high specificity and sensitivity in both the original and validation cohorts. Presence/absence analyses assumed roughly uniform sequencing depth across donors, an assumption that may not hold. Because some donors lacked HLA typing at each locus, the association tests relied only on the typed subset. Immune exposure information for the cohort was limited to CMV serostatus. In this cohort, only TCR beta chains were sequenced, and detectable features were limited by the absence of alpha or paired-chain data. The study listed 164 TCR beta chains as associated with cytomegalovirus. In a later genetic analysis, fewer N-insertions in productive TCRs were reported among donors in an Asian-associated ancestry cluster than the 666-donor mean. While some public TCRs were present in many individuals, most TCR sequences turned up only very rarely across donors. Strong co-occurrence of HLA alleles, especially DR and DQ, made assigning TCR associations to individual alleles difficult. Because the 87-base-pair reads could not distinguish some IMGT-functional V segments, including TRBV6-2 and TRBV6-3, those segments were excluded. A later genetic analysis associated a missense DCLRE1C variant with V-gene and J-gene trimming of TCR beta chains, and an independent cohort replicated the association. A few of the identified cytomegalovirus-associated TCR beta chains were confirmed in vitro to be specific for cytomegalovirus antigens. About 15 rarely observed V segments, including chromosome 9 orphons, were excluded from the earlier analysis of approximately 500 of the donors because counts were too low. Linkage disequilibrium might explain the correlated functional status among segregating V segments, but an unknown experimental factor could not be ruled out. In a later analysis, some 18,000 TCR beta sequences were associated with specific HLA alleles at a false discovery rate of 0.05. A further reported finding was that TCR beta sequences accurately predicted the HLA-A and HLA-B alleles for most subjects in the first cohort. A later analysis found that HLA-associated TCR beta chains were more clonally expanded and had lower generation probabilities than equally common non-associated chains. Several of the top co-occurrence clusters appeared to be linked to parvovirus B19, influenza, CMV and Epstein-Barr virus, according to a later analysis. Broadly in line with IMGT annotations, most TCR beta V segments showed up in productive rearrangements about 90% or about 30% of the time in an earlier analysis of roughly 590 of the donors.

A note on this clone: Its target antigen remains unknown. It has no much larger one-base neighbor in the sample; base qualities were not kept.

In total, roughly 670 healthy bone marrow donors made up the cohort. Cohort members were all nominally healthy when sampled, although unrecorded immune exposures were likely present. The donor was CMV seronegative and belonged to the group of more than 300 seronegative cohort members. Every donor gave a peripheral blood sample, and the peripheral blood mononuclear cells from that sample were used for TCR beta sequencing. Genomic DNA was extracted from the blood cell samples with the Qiagen DNeasy Blood Extraction Kit. Relative to germline, V is 0 bases shorter and J is 3 bases shorter, with 10 bases between their ends. The germline V gene gives CDR1 as SGHDT and CDR2 as YYEEEE. Counted from cysteine to phenylalanine, this CDR3 has 14 amino acids. Here the CDR3 DNA is all that survives: 42 bases in frame from base 1. To prepare the library, the immunoSEQ multiplex PCR assay was applied. For the multiplex PCR, a mixture combining 60 forward primers for TCR Vbeta segments and 13 reverse primers for TCR Jbeta segments was used. A multiplex PCR assay on genomic DNA amplified the CDR3 region of rearranged TCR beta genes. The amplified TCR beta libraries were sequenced on the Illumina HiSeq System as 87-base-pair reads. The original methods were these. A later analysis counted 75 million to 100 million unique TCR beta chains across the 550 to 800 repertoires, and about 10 million of these chains were shared by at least two donors. Raw reads were error-corrected and collapsed into unique sequences with a nearest-neighbor algorithm that merged closely related sequences to remove PCR and sequencing errors. To assign V, D and J gene segments, CDR3 sequences were aligned to IMGT reference sequences. For a sequence to be retained, a match of at least six nucleotides was required to both a V gene segment and a J gene segment. Rearrangements were called productive when the CDR3 lacked stop codons and stayed in frame with V and J; all others were non-productive. CDR3 was defined by IMGT convention, running from the second conserved V-encoded cysteine to the conserved J-encoded phenylalanine. The earlier analysis of 500 to 750 of the donors excluded any sequence lacking an unambiguous match to a single V gene segment. An earlier analysis of 587 of the donors classified V segments as functional when productive rearrangements were above 56.7% and as segregating when the standard deviation between donors was above 5%. To diagnose cytomegalovirus status from the catalog of TCR beta chain sequences, a statistical classification framework was built. In a later analysis, V and J genes were assigned by comparing TCR nucleotide sequences against IMGT/GENE-DB human TR gene sequences. A later analysis assigned CDR3 sequences and most-parsimonious VDJ recombination scenarios with the TCRdist pipeline. In a later analysis, every TCR beta chain was defined by the combination of its CDR3 amino acid sequence and its V-gene family, and reads without a unique V-gene family were dropped. A later analysis removed 592 highly shared, low-generation-probability nucleotide sequences to deal with suspected cross-contamination and a sequencing artifact. In a later analysis, a clonal expansion index was calculated for each public chain from normalized within-repertoire ranks of inferred template counts. In a later analysis, generation probabilities were computed using a VDJ recombination model fitted to out-of-frame rearrangements, and the results were checked against IGoR. In a later analysis, TCR-TCR, TCR-HLA and TCR-CMV co-occurrence was scored with hypergeometric tests, and a repertoire-size bias correction was applied to TCR pairs. False discovery rates were estimated in a later analysis by permuting HLA or CMV assignments 20 times. In a later analysis, co-occurring TCRs were grouped using DBSCAN, with TCRdist sequence similarity added in when clustering inside HLA-allele-positive subsets. For co-occurrence clustering, repertoires with fewer than 30,000 or more than 120,000 public chains were excluded, along with a handful of repertoires with anomalous nucleotide sharing. Held by TCRdb, this immuneACCESS table contains in-frame sequences only and omits some clones. Under half of the omission traces to an unresolved V gene where checked; the cause of the rest is unknown. D and trimming come from the DNA, and the V and J calls and clone size come from that table. This sample comprises around 88,000 clones, about 74% of them detected only once. The ten largest clones add up to 1.8% of the sample.

Source material: PBMCs. This TCR was sampled from a male donor in good health and CMV-seronegative. In this chain, TRBV5-6 is recombined with TRBJ2-7; a weak D assignment points to TRBD2 (5 bases agree). The CDR3 in this case is CASSLVSGNYEQYF. The DNA reads as follows: TGTGCCAGCAGCTTGGTGTCGGGGAACTACGAGCAGTACTTC. The CDR3, completed at both ends by the reference TRBV5-6 and TRBJ2-7 genes, gives the full variable domain DAGVTQSPTHLIKTRGQQVTLRCSPKSGHDTVSWYQQALGQGPQFIFQYYEEEERQRGNFPDRFSGHQFPNYSSELNVNALLLGDSALYLCASSLVSGNYEQYFGPGTRLTVT.